A single T cell receptor beta chain is shown here with its context. Its target is not known. CDR3 length: 16 amino acids. The V end lost 6 bases, the J end lost 1 base, and 18 bases lay between the germline ends. In germline, CDR1 is SEHNR, CDR2 FQNEAQ (reference sequence). This entry belongs to a study of Ad26.COV2.S vaccination and SARS-CoV-2 variants. Study at large: Donor got 5x10^10 or 1x10^11 viral particles of Ad26.COV2.S. Study results and caveats: Relative to placebo recipients, vaccine recipients exhibited elevated spike-specific TCR breadth. Substantial post-vaccination breadth of spike-specific CD8+ and CD4+ T cell responses was reported.

The treatment: some 20 received Ad26.COV2.S at low or high dose, single or two shots; roughly five received placebo; per-sample allocation not given. Collection of the samples took place on day 63 after the first injection of vaccine or placebo. The method was immunoSEQ multiplex PCR; TCRdb's version includes in-frame clones alone and lacks a portion of them. The profile shows a few hundred thousand clones, 80% to 90% of them singletons. The source material was peripheral blood, sampled in a trial of Ad26.COV2.S vaccine versus placebo. The source of this sequence is a person aged 18 to 65 who received the Ad26.COV2.S COVID-19 vaccine or a placebo. V is TRBV7-9 and J is TRBJ1-1; D might be TRBD1 (5 bases). This CDR3 is CASREGVRQPNTEAFF. CDR3 sequence (DNA): TGTGCCAGCAGAGAAGGGGTGAGACAACCGAACACTGAAGCTTTCTTT.